Listed below are T cell receptor beta chains from one sample, sequenced in a study of T cell responses to AZD1222 COVID-19 vaccine. Libraries were prepared by immunoSEQ multiplex PCR; TCRdb keeps only in-frame clonotypes and omits some of them. The sample gives around 45,000 clones, 90% of which show up once; about two fifths is in the top ten. The sample here was peripheral blood, taken 28 days after the second AZD1222 dose. These receptors were obtained from an adult who received the AZD1222 COVID-19 vaccine. Each CDR3 is given with its conserved first and last residue.

cdr3_length: 15; v_call: TRBV6-1; cdr3_aa: CASSERAGQNQPQHF
cdr3_length: 13; v_call: TRBV12-3/TRBV12-4; cdr3_aa: CASRGDGTDTQYF
cdr3_length: 16; v_call: TRBV3-1/TRBV3-2; cdr3_aa: CASSHGAGGNGQTQYF
cdr3_length: 13; v_call: TRBV11-3; cdr3_aa: CASSLAGGTEAFF
cdr3_length: 19; v_call: TRBV10-1; cdr3_aa: CASSADSTLSNPNTGELFF
cdr3_length: 13; v_call: TRBV19; cdr3_aa: CASSKGTNTEAFF
cdr3_length: 16; v_call: TRBV6-6; cdr3_aa: CASSRSTARSNQPQHF
cdr3_length: 13; v_call: TRBV3-1/TRBV3-2; cdr3_aa: CASSLIGDSGYTF
cdr3_length: 16; v_call: TRBV25-1; cdr3_aa: CASSARDRELKETQYF
cdr3_length: 15; v_call: TRBV9; cdr3_aa: CASSSSTGAPYGYTF
cdr3_length: 16; v_call: TRBV29-1; cdr3_aa: CSASFGGQGGNQPQHF
cdr3_length: 11; v_call: TRBV15; cdr3_aa: CATSTGYEQYF
cdr3_length: 15; v_call: TRBV4-1; cdr3_aa: CASSPGQLGGYGYTF
cdr3_length: 14; v_call: TRBV5-1; cdr3_aa: CASSQDALSYEQYF
cdr3_length: 15; v_call: TRBV4-3; cdr3_aa: CASSQEGGFGTEAFF
cdr3_length: 13; v_call: TRBV19; cdr3_aa: CASGTSGTDTQYF
cdr3_length: 16; v_call: TRBV4-2; cdr3_aa: CASSQVGLAGGGEQFF
cdr3_length: 13; v_call: TRBV9; cdr3_aa: CASSDLPRGPQHF
cdr3_length: 16; v_call: TRBV11-2; cdr3_aa: CASSLVTSGRYNEQFF
cdr3_length: 16; v_call: TRBV4-3; cdr3_aa: CASSQGRSTLNGEQYF
cdr3_length: 18; v_call: TRBV27; cdr3_aa: CASSLFRIWDSANYGYTF
cdr3_length: 13; v_call: TRBV6-5; cdr3_aa: CATGGIYNSPLHF
cdr3_length: 16; v_call: TRBV4-2; cdr3_aa: CASSPQGANSGNTIYF
cdr3_length: 16; v_call: TRBV5-1; cdr3_aa: CASSSSLVGRTDTQYF
cdr3_length: 16; v_call: TRBV9; cdr3_aa: CASSVGLSKNTGELFF
cdr3_length: 13; v_call: TRBV5-1; cdr3_aa: CASSLAKGTEAFF
cdr3_length: 15; v_call: TRBV3-1/TRBV3-2; cdr3_aa: CASSLGTGENQPQHF
cdr3_length: 15; v_call: TRBV9; cdr3_aa: CASSVDTVSSYEQYF
cdr3_length: 15; v_call: TRBV9; cdr3_aa: CASSVDGGKNSPLHF
cdr3_length: 13; v_call: TRBV19; cdr3_aa: CASKGQMNTEAFF
cdr3_length: 14; v_call: TRBV7-2; cdr3_aa: CASSLGLMGVGYTF
cdr3_length: 16; v_call: TRBV5-1; cdr3_aa: CASSLEVAPIEYGYTF
cdr3_length: 15; v_call: TRBV7-9; cdr3_aa: CASRRTGGENQPQHF
cdr3_length: 14; v_call: TRBV5-1; cdr3_aa: CASSLNASTDTQYF
cdr3_length: 13; v_call: TRBV27; cdr3_aa: CASSSSLGQPQHF
cdr3_length: 15; v_call: TRBV9; cdr3_aa: CASSLTGKRAGEQFF
cdr3_length: 14; v_call: TRBV13; cdr3_aa: CASSPGDRGNTIYF
cdr3_length: 15; v_call: TRBV5-1; cdr3_aa: CASSLGLAGGDTQYF
cdr3_length: 16; v_call: TRBV7-8; cdr3_aa: CASSPGDSRSNQPQHF
cdr3_length: 14; v_call: TRBV7-9; cdr3_aa: CASSLDTGSDTQYF
cdr3_length: 14; v_call: TRBV2; cdr3_aa: CASTWDRNSYEQYF
cdr3_length: 14; v_call: TRBV4-1; cdr3_aa: CASASEGGITEAFF
cdr3_length: 15; v_call: TRBV7-7; cdr3_aa: CASSFSGGAGNEQFF
cdr3_length: 13; v_call: TRBV19; cdr3_aa: CASSPSGAPEAFF
cdr3_length: 15; v_call: TRBV7-9; cdr3_aa: CASSLQTARTDTQYF
cdr3_length: 16; v_call: TRBV7-9; cdr3_aa: CASSLRTGPRTTEAFF
cdr3_length: 14; v_call: TRBV15; cdr3_aa: CATSRGTGPYGYTF
cdr3_length: 18; v_call: TRBV11-2; cdr3_aa: CASSLDFVGQGNSYGYTF
cdr3_length: 13; v_call: TRBV10-3; cdr3_aa: CAISNRDQETQYF
cdr3_length: 17; v_call: TRBV4-3; cdr3_aa: CASSLTSRGAGGHEQYF
cdr3_length: 14; v_call: TRBV10-3; cdr3_aa: CAIRSSGAQETQYF
cdr3_length: 16; v_call: TRBV4-1; cdr3_aa: CASSFRDRGNSYEQYF
cdr3_length: 16; v_call: TRBV15; cdr3_aa: CATSRVNPLGNEKLFF
cdr3_length: 14; v_call: TRBV6-5; cdr3_aa: CASRAAGGTGELFF
cdr3_length: 14; v_call: TRBV7-2; cdr3_aa: CAIPPRDRESPLHF
cdr3_length: 15; v_call: TRBV6-2/TRBV6-3; cdr3_aa: CASSYPIGLGETQYF